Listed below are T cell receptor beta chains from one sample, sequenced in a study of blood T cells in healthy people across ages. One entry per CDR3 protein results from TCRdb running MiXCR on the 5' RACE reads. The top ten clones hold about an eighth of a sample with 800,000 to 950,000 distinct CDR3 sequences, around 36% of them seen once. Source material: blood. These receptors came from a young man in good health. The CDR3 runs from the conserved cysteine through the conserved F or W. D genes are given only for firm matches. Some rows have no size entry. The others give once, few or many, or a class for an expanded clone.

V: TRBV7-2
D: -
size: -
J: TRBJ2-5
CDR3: CASSSNVAETQYF
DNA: TGTGCCAGCAGCTCAAACGTGGCGGAGACCCAGTACTTC

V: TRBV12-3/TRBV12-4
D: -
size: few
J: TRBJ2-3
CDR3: CASSSRDTDTQYF
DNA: TGTGCCAGCAGTAGCAGGGACACAGATACGCAGTATTTT

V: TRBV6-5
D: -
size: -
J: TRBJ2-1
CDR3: CASSPLEGRTYNEQFF
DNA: TGTGCCAGCAGCCCCCTGGAGGGACGGACTTACAATGAGCAGTTCTTC

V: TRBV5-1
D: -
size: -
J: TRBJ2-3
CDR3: CASSLAVQAGGTDTQYF
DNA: TGCGCCAGTAGCTTGGCCGTTCAGGCAGGGGGCACAGATACGCAGTATTTT

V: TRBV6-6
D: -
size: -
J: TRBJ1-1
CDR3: CASSPTGSTEAFF
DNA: TGTGCCAGCAGCCCTACAGGGAGCACTGAAGCTTTCTTT

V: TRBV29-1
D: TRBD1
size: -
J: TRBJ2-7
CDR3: CSVTDRIAYEQYF
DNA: TGCAGCGTTACGGACAGGATAGCCTACGAGCAGTACTTC

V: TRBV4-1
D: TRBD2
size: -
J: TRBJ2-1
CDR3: CASSQDRGGYFNEQFF
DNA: TGCGCCAGCAGCCAAGATCGGGGGGGCTATTTCAATGAGCAGTTCTTC

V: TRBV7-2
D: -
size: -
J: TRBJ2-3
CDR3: CASSLLITTDTQYF
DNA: TGTGCCAGCAGCTTACTGATAACCACAGATACGCAGTATTTT

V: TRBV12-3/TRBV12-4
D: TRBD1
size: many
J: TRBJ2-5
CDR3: CASSLWDRQETQYF
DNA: TGTGCCAGCAGTTTATGGGACAGACAAGAGACCCAGTACTTC

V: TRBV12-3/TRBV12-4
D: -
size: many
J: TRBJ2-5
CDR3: CASSLTAGGETQYF
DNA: TGTGCCAGCAGTTTGACGGCAGGCGGGGAGACCCAGTACTTC

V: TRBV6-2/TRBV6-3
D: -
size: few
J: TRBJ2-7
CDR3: CASAQRTYNEQYF
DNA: TGTGCCAGCGCCCAGAGAACCTACAATGAGCAGTACTTC

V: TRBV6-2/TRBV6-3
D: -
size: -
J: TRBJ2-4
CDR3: CASSYRGIGKNIQYF
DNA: TGTGCCAGCAGTTATCGAGGGATCGGCAAAAACATTCAGTACTTC

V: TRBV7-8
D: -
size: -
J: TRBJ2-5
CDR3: CASSLVPKETQYF
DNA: TGTGCCAGCAGCTTAGTTCCGAAAGAGACCCAGTACTTC

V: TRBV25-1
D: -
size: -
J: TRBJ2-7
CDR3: CASRQENSYEQYF
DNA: TGTGCCAGCAGACAAGAAAACTCCTACGAGCAGTACTTC

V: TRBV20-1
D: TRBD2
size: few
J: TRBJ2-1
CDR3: CSAHYRTSGSHEQFF
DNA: TGCAGTGCTCACTATAGGACTAGCGGGAGTCATGAGCAGTTCTTC

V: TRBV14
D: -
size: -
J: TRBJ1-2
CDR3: CASSQEGAGPLSYGYTF
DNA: TGTGCCAGCAGCCAAGAAGGCGCGGGGCCACTGAGCTATGGCTACACCTTC

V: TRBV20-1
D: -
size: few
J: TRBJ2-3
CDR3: CSARDQARTDTQYF
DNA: TGCAGTGCTAGAGACCAGGCCCGCACAGATACGCAGTATTTT

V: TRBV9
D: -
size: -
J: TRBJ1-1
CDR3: CASNVEGGGIGEAFF
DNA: TGTGCCAGCAACGTAGAAGGAGGGGGAATAGGTGAAGCTTTCTTT

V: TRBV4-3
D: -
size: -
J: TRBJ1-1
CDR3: CAGSHLTGNTEAFF
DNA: TGCGCCGGCAGCCATTTGACAGGGAACACTGAAGCTTTCTTT

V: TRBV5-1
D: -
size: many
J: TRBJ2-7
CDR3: CASSIGQSYEQYF
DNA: TGCGCCAGCAGCATCGGACAGTCCTACGAGCAGTACTTC

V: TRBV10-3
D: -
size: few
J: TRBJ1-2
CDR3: CAISEQRTDGYTF
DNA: TGTGCCATCAGTGAGCAACGGACCGATGGCTACACCTTC

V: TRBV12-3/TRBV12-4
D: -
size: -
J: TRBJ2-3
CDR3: CASTSLDRQYF
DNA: TGTGCCAGTACTAGCCTGGACCGCCAGTATTTT

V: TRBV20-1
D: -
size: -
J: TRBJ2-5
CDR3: CSARVFDRIHNEQYF
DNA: TGCAGTGCTAGAGTATTCGACAGGATCCACAATGAGCAGTACTTC

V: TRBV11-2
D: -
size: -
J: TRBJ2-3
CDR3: CANSPRTYQRTDTQYF
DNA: TGTGCCAACAGCCCCCGGACTTACCAACGCACAGATACGCAGTATTTT

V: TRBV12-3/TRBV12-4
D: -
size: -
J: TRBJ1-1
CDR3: CASSLGLSSGWSQAFF
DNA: TGTGCCAGCAGCTTGGGACTGAGCAGTGGGTGGAGTCAAGCTTTCTTT

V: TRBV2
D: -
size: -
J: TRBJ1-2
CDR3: CASSIRALGYGYTF
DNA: TGTGCCAGCAGTATCAGGGCCCTTGGGTATGGCTACACCTTC

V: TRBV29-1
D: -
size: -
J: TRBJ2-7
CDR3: CSVGGRRKPYEQYF
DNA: TGCAGCGTTGGGGGCAGAAGGAAACCCTACGAGCAGTACTTC

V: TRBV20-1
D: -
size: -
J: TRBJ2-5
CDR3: CSGVLDPQETQYF
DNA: TGCAGTGGAGTCCTAGACCCACAAGAGACCCAGTACTTC

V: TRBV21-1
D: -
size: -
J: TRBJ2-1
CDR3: CASNSLVGGLASSYNEQFF
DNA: TGTGCCAGCAATTCACTGGTGGGGGGCCTCGCAAGCTCCTACAATGAGCAGTTCTTC

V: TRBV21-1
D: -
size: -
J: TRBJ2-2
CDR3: CASSKVGPPGRGPTGELFF
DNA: TGTGCCAGCAGCAAAGTAGGGCCCCCGGGACGGGGCCCAACCGGGGAGCTGTTTTTT

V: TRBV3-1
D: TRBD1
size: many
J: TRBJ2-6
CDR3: CASSQDRSDRVLRDGANVLTF
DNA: TGTGCCAGCAGCCAAGATCGGTCAGACAGGGTTCTCCGGGATGGGGCCAACGTCCTGACTTTC

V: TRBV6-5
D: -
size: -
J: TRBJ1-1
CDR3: CASSGFRGGTEAFF
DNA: TGTGCCAGCAGCGGTTTCAGGGGAGGCACTGAAGCTTTCTTT

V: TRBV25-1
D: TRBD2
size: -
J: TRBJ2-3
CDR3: CASSERASGYTDTQYF
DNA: TGTGCCAGCAGTGAACGGGCTAGCGGATACACAGATACGCAGTATTTT

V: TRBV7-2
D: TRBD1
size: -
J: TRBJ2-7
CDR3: CASTQGQGPIEQYF
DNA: TGTGCCAGCACCCAAGGACAGGGCCCCATCGAGCAGTACTTC

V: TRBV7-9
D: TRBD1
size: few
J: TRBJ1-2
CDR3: CASSLDRVNGYTF
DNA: TGTGCCAGCAGCCTCGACAGGGTAAATGGCTACACCTTC

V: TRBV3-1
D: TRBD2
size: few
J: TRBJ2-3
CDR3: CASSQVFGGGATSTDTQYF
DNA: TGTGCCAGCAGCCAAGTGTTCGGCGGGGGAGCTACTAGCACAGATACGCAGTATTTT

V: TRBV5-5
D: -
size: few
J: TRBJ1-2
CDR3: CASSLEAGRRNYGYTF
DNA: TGTGCCAGCAGCTTGGAGGCAGGGCGGCGCAACTATGGCTACACCTTC